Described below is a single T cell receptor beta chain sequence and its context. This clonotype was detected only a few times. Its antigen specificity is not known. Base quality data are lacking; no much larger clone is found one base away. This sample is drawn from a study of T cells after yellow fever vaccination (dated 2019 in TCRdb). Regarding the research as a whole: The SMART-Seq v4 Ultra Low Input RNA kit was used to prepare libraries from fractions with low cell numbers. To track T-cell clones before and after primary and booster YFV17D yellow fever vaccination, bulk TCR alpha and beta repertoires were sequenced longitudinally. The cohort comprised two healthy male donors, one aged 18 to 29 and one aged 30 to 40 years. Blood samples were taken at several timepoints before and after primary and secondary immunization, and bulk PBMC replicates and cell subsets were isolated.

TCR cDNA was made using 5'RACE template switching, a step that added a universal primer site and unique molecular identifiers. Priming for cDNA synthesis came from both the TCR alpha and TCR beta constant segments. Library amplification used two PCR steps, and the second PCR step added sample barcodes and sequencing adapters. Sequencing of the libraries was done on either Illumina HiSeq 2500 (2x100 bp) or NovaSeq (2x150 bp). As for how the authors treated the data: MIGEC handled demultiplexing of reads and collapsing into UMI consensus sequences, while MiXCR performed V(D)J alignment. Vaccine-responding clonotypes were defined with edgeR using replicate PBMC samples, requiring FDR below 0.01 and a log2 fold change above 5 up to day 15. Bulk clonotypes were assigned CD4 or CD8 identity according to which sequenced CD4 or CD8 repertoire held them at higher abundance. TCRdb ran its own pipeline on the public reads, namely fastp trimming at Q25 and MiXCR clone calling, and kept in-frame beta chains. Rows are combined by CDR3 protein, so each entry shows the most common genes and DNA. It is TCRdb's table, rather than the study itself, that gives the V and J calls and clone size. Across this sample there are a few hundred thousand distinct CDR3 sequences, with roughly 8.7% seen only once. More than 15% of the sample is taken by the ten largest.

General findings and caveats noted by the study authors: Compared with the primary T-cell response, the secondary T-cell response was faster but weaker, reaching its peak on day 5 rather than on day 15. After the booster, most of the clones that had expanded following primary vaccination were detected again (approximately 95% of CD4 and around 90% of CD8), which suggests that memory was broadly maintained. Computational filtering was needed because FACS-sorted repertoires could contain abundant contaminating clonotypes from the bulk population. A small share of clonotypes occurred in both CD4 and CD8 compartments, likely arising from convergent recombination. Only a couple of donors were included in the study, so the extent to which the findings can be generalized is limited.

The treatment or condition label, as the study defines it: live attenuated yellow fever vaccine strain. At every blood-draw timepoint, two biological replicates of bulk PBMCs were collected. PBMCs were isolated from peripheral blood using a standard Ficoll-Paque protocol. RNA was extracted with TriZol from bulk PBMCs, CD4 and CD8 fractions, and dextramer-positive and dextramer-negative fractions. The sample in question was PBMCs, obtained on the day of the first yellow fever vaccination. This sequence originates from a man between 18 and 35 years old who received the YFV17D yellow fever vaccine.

At the DNA level, the sequence is TGCGCCAGCAGCTTGGAGGGTAGGGGCCTTGGGACTGAAGCTTTCTTT. Protein translation: CASSLEGRGLGTEAFF. Here the chain combines TRBV5-1 and TRBJ1-1; the D region possibly corresponds to TRBD1 (5 bases align). The germline V gene encodes CDR1 SGHRS and CDR2 YFSETQ. A distance of 17 bases separates the germline ends of V and J, which lose 0 bases and 5 bases respectively. The CDR3 numbers 16 residues from cysteine through phenylalanine. The DNA shown is the 48-base CDR3, in frame from base 1.